One sample yielded the 15 T cell receptor beta chains listed below, sequenced in a study of cytomegalovirus exposure and HLA in healthy donors. A multiplex PCR was run with 60 Vbeta primers and 13 Jbeta primers. TCRdb keeps only in-frame clones here, not all; method: immunoSEQ multiplex PCR. Of about 150,000 clones listed, approximately 79% are singletons. Sample: PBMCs. These receptors were collected from a man aged 45-65 years in good health and CMV-seropositive.

This clone was counted a single time. The chain links TRBV5-1 to TRBJ1-1; no firm D call. V lost 4 bases and J 4 bases, leaving 11 bases between the germline ends. The CDR3 is made up of 13 amino acids. The germline V gene encodes CDR1 SGHRS and CDR2 YFSETQ. In DNA, the CDR3 is TGCGCCAGCAGCAGTGGGCAGTTCACTGAAGCTTTCTTT. Its protein is CASSSGQFTEAFF.

The V and J genes are TRBV5-1 and TRBJ2-5, with 11 bases identical to TRBD2. CDR1 is SGHRS, CDR2 YFSETQ, per germline. The CDR3 totals 17 residues. V gave up 2 bases and J gave up 5 bases; unmatched junction bases: 11. This CDR3 is CASSLFLAGGRKETQYF. The CDR3 nucleotides are TGCGCCAGCAGCTTATTTTTAGCGGGGGGGCGGAAGGAGACCCAGTACTTC. The entire variable domain, with the rest obtained from reference TRBV5-1 and TRBJ2-5, is as follows: KAGVTQTPRYLIKTRGQQVTLSCSPISGHRSVSWYQQTPGQGLQFLFEYFSETQRNKGNFPGRFSGRQFSNSRSEMNVSTLELGDSALYLCASSLFLAGGRKETQYFGPGTRLLVL.

This clone came up once. Lacking the conserved final phenylalanine or tryptophan, this CDR3 likely reflects a read error. Because the CDR3's place on the DNA is in doubt, the DNA is left out and the CDR3 is given as listed by TCRdb. This rearrangement joins TRBV5-6 to TRBJ2-7; the table's D gene call, TRBD2, was not cross checked with the DNA. The CDR3 has 8 amino acids, counting both end residues. The germline V gene has CDR1 SGHDT and CDR2 YYEEEE. The CDR3 here is CASTPVRG.

This clone was observed a few times. The genes are TRBV9 and TRBJ2-3; perhaps TRBD2 as D (5 bases). Germline V gene data show CDR1 as SGDLS and CDR2 as YYNGEE. V lost 0 bases and J 0 bases, leaving 17 bases between the germline ends. The CDR3 runs 18 residues. CDR3 DNA: TGTGCCAGCAGCGTAGCCTTCACGTACGGGGATAGCACAGATACGCAGTATTTT. This translates into CASSVAFTYGDSTDTQYF. Drawing the rest from reference TRBV9 and TRBJ2-3, the complete variable domain is DSGVTQTPKHLITATGQRVTLRCSPRSGDLSVYWYQQSLDQGLQFLIQYYNGEERAKGNILERFSAQQFPDLHSELNLSSLELGDSALYFCASSVAFTYGDSTDTQYFGPGTRLTVL.

The rearrangement links TRBV4-1 to TRBJ2-2, with 9 nucleotides matching TRBD2. CDR1 MGHRA and CDR2 YSYEKL come from the germline V gene. Trimming at V came to 8 bases and at J to 3 bases, leaving 4 bases not matched to a gene. This CDR3 is built from 14 residues. CDR3 amino acids: CASRLADYTGELFF. CDR3 coding DNA: TGCGCCAGCCGACTAGCGGACTACACCGGGGAGCTGTTTTTT.

This clone has a handful of counts. The DNA of the CDR3 is TGTGCCACCAGCAGAGACGGGGGTAATGAAAAACTGTTTTTT. It codes for CATSRDGGNEKLFF. The V gene is TRBV15, the J gene TRBJ1-4; possibly TRBD1 for D (5 bases). Germline V gene sequence: CDR1 LNHNV, CDR2 YYDKDF (reference sequence). The CDR3 has 14 residues. V gave up 0 bases and J gave up 4 bases, with 6 bases separating them.

The V gene is TRBV29-1, the J gene TRBJ1-5; 8 bases fit TRBD1. CDR1 and CDR2 from the germline V gene are SQVTM and ANQGSEA. V trimming: 7 bases; J trimming: 3 bases; junction bases outside the gene matches: 8. CDR3 length equals 14 residues. This CDR3 reads CSARRQGTNQPQHF. The CDR3, as DNA: TGCAGCGCCCGACGACAGGGGACCAATCAGCCCCAGCATTTT.

The V gene is TRBV25-1, the J gene TRBJ2-3; 11 nucleotides agree with TRBD1. The germline CDR1 and CDR2 sequences are MGHDK and SYGVNS. The CDR3 is 14 amino acids. J gave up 4 bases and V 4 bases, and 1 base lay outside the gene matches. CDR3 nucleotide sequence: TGTGCCAGCAGTGGGACAGGGGGCGCAGATACGCAGTATTTT. This sequence encodes CASSGTGGADTQYF.

The rearrangement uses TRBV29-1 and TRBJ2-5, with 8 bases lining up with TRBD1. V lost 7 bases, J lost 6 bases, and 7 bases stayed unmatched. From germline, CDR1 is SQVTM and CDR2 ANQGSEA. This CDR3 contains 12 residues. In nucleotides, the CDR3 is TGCAGCGCCGGCGGGACAGGACAGACCCAGTACTTC. Translating gives CSAGGTGQTQYF.

This chain's CDR3 is CASSQDSSYEQYF. For the CDR3, the DNA is TGTGCCAGCTCACAGGACAGCTCCTACGAGCAGTACTTC. The gene calls are TRBV18 and TRBJ2-7, with a possible D match to TRBD1 (6 bases). CDR1 KGHSH and CDR2 LQKENI come from the germline V gene. This CDR3 spans 13 amino acids. V was trimmed by 4 bases and J by 0 bases, leaving 7 bases between them. The full variable domain, rest sourced from reference TRBV18 and TRBJ2-7, is NAGVMQNPRHLVRRRGQEARLRCSPMKGHSHVYWYRQLPEEGLKFMVYLQKENIIDESGMPKERFSAEFPKEGPSILRIQQVVRGDSAAYFCASSQDSSYEQYFGPGTRLTVT.

The chain uses TRBV18 and TRBJ1-3, with a possible D match to TRBD1 (6 bases). The germline V gene has CDR1 KGHSH and CDR2 LQKENI. Trimming shortened V by 0 bases and J by 5 bases, and 8 bases separated the two germline ends. The CDR3 sequence is 14 residues long. CDR3 sequence (DNA): TGTGCCAGCTCACCACCACAGGGAAGAAACACCATATATTTT. Protein product: CASSPPQGRNTIYF.

This chain links TRBV6-1 with TRBJ1-1; D is possibly TRBD1 (5 bases). V shed 0 bases and J shed 4 bases, with 9 bases lying between them. Germline loops: CDR1 MNHNS, CDR2 SASEGT. This CDR3 is 14 amino acids long. The CDR3 loop reads CASSEAIGGTEAFF. CDR3 bases: TGTGCCAGCAGTGAAGCCATCGGGGGCACTGAAGCTTTCTTT.

The chain joins TRBV6-1 to TRBJ2-7, with TRBD1 matching over 10 bases. The germline CDR1 and CDR2 sequences are MNHNS and SASEGT. The CDR3 length is 14 residues. V dropped 7 bases and J dropped 6; count of bases not matched to a gene: 9. The CDR3 reads CASTPGTGVGEQYF. DNA of the CDR3: TGTGCCAGCACCCCCGGGACAGGGGTGGGCGAGCAGTACTTC.

The chain joins TRBV5-5 to TRBJ2-7, with 13 bases that match TRBD2. Germline lookup yields CDR1 SGHKS and CDR2 YYEKEE (reference sequence). Losses at the gene ends were 4 bases for V and 8 bases for J; bases not matched to a gene: 6. CDR3 length: 14 amino acids. The CDR3 here is CASSLGTSGTQQYF. CDR3 DNA sequence: TGTGCCAGCAGCCTGGGGACTAGCGGGACTCAGCAGTACTTC. The whole variable domain, remainder taken from reference TRBV5-5 and TRBJ2-7, is DAGVTQSPTHLIKTRGQQVTLRCSPISGHKSVSWYQQVLGQGPQFIFQYYEKEERGRGNFPDRFSARQFPNYSSELNVNALLLGDSALYLCASSLGTSGTQQYFGPGTRLTVT.

The CDR3 here is CSVAPQGSGYTF. CDR3 in DNA: TGCAGCGTTGCCCCACAGGGTAGTGGCTACACCTTC. This rearrangement joins TRBV29-1 to TRBJ1-2; D perhaps matches TRBD1 (6 bases). From germline, CDR1 is SQVTM and CDR2 ANQGSEA. The V end was cut by 4 bases, the J end by 7 bases, with 13 bases between. The CDR3 extends over 12 amino acids.